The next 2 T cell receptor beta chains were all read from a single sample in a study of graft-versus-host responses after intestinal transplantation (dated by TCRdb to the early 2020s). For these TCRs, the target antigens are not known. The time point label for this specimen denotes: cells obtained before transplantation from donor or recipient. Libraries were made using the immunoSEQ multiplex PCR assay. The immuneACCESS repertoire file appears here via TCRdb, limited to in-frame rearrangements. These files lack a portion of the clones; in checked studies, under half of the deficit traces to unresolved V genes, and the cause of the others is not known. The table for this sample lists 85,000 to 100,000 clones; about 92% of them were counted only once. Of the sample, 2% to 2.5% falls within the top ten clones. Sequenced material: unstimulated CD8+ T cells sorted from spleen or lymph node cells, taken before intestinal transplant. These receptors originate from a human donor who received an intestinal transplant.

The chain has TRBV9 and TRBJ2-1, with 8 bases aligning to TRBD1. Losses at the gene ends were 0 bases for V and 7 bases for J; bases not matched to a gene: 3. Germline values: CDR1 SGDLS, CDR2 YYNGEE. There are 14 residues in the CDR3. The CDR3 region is CASSVVQGANEQFF. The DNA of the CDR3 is TGTGCCAGCAGCGTAGTTCAGGGGGCAAATGAGCAGTTCTTC.

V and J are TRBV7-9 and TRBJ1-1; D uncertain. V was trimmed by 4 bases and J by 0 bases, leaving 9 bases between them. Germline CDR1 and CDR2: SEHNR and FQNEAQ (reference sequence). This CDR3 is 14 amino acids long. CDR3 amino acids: CASSSTPMNTEAFF. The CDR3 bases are TGTGCCAGCAGCTCGACACCCATGAACACTGAAGCTTTCTTT. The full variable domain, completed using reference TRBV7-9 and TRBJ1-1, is DTGVSQNPRHKITKRGQNVTFRCDPISEHNRLYWYRQTLGQGPEFLTYFQNEAQLEKSRLLSDRFSAERPKGSFSTLEIQRTEQGDSAMYLCASSSTPMNTEAFFGQGTRLTVV.